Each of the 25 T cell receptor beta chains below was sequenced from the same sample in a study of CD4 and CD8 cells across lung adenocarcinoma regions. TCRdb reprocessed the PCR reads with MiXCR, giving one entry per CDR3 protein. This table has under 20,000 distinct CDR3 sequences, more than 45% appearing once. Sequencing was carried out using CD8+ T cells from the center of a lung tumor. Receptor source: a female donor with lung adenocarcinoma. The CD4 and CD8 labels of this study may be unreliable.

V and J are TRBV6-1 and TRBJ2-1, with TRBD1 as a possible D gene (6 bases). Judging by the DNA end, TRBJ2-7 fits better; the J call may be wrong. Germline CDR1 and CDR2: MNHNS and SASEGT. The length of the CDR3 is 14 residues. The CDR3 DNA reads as TGTGCCAGCAGTGGTAGGGCAGGGGTGGACGAGCAGTACTTC. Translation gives CASSGRAGVDEQYF.

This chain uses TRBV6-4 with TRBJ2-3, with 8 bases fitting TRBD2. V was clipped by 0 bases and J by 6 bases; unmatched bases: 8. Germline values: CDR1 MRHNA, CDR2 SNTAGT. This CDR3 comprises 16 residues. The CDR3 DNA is TGTGCCAGCAGTGACTCGGCGGGAGGACCCCGTGATACGCAGTATTTT. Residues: CASSDSAGGPRDTQYF.

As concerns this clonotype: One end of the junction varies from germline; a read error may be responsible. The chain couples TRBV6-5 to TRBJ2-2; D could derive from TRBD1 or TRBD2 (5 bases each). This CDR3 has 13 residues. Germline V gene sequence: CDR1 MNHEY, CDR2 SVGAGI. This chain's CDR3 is CASSYENTGTLYF. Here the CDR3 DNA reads TGTGCCAGCAGTTACGAGAACACCGGGACGCTGTATTTT.

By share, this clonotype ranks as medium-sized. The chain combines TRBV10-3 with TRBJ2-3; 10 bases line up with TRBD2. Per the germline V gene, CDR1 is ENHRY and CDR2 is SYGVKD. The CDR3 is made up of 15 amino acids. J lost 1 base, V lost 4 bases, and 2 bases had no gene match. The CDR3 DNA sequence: TGTGCCATCAGTGCCGGGACTAGCGGCACAGATACGCAGTATTTT. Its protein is CAISAGTSGTDTQYF.

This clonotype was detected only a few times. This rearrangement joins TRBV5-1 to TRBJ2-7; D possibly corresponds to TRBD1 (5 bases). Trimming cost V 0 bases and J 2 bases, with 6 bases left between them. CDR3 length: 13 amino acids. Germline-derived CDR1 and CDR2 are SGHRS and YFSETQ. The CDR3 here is CASSLGTTYEQYF. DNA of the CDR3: TGCGCCAGCAGCTTGGGGACAACCTACGAGCAGTACTTC.

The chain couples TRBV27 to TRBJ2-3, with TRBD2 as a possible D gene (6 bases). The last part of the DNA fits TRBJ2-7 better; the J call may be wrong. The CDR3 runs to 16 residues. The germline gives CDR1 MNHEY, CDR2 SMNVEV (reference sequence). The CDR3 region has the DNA TGTGCCAGCGCGGCTTGGCGGGGAACTAGCACAGATACGCAGTACTTC. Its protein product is CASAAWRGTSTDTQYF.

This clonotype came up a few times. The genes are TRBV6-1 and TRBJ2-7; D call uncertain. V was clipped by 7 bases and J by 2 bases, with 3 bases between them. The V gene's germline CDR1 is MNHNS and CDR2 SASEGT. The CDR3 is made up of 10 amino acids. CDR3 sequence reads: CASNTYEQYF. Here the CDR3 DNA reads TGTGCCAGCAATACCTACGAGCAGTACTTC.

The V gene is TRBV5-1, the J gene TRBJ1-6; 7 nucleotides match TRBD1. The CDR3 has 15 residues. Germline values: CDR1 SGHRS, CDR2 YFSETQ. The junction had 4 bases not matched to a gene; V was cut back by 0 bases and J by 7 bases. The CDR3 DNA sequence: TGCGCCAGCAGCTTGGCCGGACAGGACAATTCACCCCTCCACTTT. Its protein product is CASSLAGQDNSPLHF. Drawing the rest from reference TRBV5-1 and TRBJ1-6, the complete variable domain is KAGVTQTPRYLIKTRGQQVTLSCSPISGHRSVSWYQQTPGQGLQFLFEYFSETQRNKGNFPGRFSGRQFSNSRSEMNVSTLELGDSALYLCASSLAGQDNSPLHFGNGTRLTVT.

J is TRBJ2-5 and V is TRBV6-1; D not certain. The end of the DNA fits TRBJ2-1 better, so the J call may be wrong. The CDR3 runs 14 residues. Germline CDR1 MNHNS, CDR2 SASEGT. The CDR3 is CASSEGLSLGTQFF. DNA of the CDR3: TGTGCCAGCAGTGAAGGTTTGAGCCTCGGAACCCAGTTCTTC.

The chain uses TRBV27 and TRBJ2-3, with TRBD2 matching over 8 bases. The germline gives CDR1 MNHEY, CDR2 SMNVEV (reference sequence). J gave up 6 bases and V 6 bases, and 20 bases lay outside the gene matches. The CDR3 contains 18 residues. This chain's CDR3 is CASSKPGVLAGPSDTQYF. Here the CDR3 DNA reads TGTGCCAGCAGCAAACCCGGGGTTCTAGCGGGCCCTTCGGATACGCAGTATTTT.

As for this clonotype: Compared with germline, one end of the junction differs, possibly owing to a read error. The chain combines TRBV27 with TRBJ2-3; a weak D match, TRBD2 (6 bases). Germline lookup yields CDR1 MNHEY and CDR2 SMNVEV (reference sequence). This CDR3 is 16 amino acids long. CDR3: CASTSWRETSTDIQYF. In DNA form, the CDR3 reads TGTGCCAGCACCTCTTGGCGGGAAACTAGCACAGATATTCAGTACTTT.

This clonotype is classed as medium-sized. Here the CDR3 DNA reads TGTGCCAGCAGTTTAGGAACAGGGCAATCCTACGAGCAGTACTTC. Translation gives CASSLGTGQSYEQYF. The chain links TRBV6-5 to TRBJ2-7, with D perhaps TRBD1 (6 bases). Trimming stripped 4 bases from V and 1 base from J, with 14 bases between. This CDR3 has 15 amino acids. Germline assignment: CDR1 MNHEY and CDR2 SVGAGI.

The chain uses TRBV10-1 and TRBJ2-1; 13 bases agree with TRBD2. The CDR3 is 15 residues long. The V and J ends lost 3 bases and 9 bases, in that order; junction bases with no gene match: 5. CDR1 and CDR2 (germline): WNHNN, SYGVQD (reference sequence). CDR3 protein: CASSERLAGGREQFF. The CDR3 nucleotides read TGCGCCAGCAGTGAAAGACTAGCGGGAGGCCGTGAGCAGTTCTTC.

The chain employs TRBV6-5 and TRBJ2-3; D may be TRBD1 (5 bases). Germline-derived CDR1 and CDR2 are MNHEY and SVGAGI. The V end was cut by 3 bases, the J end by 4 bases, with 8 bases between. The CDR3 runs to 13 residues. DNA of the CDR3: TGTGCCAGCAGTTATAGGGGCGCAGATACGCAGTATTTT. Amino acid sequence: CASSYRGADTQYF.

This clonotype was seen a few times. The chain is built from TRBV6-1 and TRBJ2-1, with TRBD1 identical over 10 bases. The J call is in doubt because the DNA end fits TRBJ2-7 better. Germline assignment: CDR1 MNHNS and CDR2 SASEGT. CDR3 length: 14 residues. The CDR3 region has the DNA TGTGCCAGCAGTGAGGGACAGGGGCTCTACGAGCAGTACTTC. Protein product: CASSEGQGLYEQYF.

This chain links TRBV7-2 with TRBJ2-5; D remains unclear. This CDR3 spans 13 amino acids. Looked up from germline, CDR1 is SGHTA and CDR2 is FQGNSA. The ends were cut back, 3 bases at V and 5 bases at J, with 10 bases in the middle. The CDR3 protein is CASSFLGRETQYF. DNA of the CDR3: TGTGCCAGCAGCTTTCTCGGTAGGGAGACCCAGTACTTC. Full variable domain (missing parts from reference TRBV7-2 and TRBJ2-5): GAGVSQSPSNKVTEKGKDVELRCDPISGHTALYWYRQSLGQGLEFLIYFQGNSAPDKSGLPSDRFSAERTGGSVSTLTIQRTQQEDSAVYLCASSFLGRETQYFGPGTRLLVL.

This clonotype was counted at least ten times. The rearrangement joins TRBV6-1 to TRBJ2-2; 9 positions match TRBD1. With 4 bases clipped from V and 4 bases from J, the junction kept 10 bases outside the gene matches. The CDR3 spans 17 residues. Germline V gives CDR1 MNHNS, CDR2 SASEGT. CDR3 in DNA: TGTGCCAGCAGTGTTGGTCGGGGACAGGGAGTCACCGGGGAGCTGTTTTTT. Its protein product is CASSVGRGQGVTGELFF.

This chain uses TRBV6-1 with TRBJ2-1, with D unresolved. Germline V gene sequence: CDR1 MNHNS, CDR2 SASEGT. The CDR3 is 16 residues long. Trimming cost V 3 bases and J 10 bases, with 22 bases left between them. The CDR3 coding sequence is TGTGCCAGCAGTGAGCAGGCCCTCCTACTCCTCTACGAGCAGTTCTTC. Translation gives CASSEQALLLLYEQFF.

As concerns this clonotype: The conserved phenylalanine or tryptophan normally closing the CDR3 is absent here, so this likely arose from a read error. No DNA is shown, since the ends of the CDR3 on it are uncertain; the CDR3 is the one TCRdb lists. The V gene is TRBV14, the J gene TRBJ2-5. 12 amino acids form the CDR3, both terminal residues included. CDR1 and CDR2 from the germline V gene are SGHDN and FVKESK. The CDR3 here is CACGPDLTPAKG.

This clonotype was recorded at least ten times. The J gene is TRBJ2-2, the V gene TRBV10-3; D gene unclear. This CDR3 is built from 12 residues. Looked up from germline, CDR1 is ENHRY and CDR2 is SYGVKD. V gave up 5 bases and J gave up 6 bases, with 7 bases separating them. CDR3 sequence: CAISNSAGELFF. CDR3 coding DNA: TGTGCCATCAGTAATAGTGCCGGGGAGCTGTTTTTT.

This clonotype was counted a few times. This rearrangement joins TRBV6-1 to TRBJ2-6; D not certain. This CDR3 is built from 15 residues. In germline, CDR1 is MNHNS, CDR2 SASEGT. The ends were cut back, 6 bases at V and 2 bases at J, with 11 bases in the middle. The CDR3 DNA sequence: TGTGCCAGCAGCTTCGACCAAGCTGGGGCCAACGTCCTGACTTTC. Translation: CASSFDQAGANVLTF.

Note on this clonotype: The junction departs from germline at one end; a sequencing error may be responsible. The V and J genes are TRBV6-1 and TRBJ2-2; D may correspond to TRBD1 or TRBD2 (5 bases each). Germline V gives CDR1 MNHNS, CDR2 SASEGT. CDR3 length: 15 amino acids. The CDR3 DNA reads TGTGCCAGCGGGCGAGGGGCTGAGAACACAGATACGCTGTATTTT. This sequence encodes CASGRGAENTDTLYF.

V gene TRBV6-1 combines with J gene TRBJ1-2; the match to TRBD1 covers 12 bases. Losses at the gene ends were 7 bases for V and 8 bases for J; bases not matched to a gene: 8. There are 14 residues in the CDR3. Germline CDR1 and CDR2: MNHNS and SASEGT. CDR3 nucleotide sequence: TGTGCCAGCAAACCGGGACAGGGGGCGAGGGGCTACACCTTC. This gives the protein CASKPGQGARGYTF.

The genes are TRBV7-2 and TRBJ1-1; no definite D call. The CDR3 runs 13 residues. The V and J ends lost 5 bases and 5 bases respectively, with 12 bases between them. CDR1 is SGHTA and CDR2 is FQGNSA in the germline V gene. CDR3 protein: CASSHRTQTEAFF. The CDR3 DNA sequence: TGTGCCAGCAGCCACCGGACCCAGACTGAAGCTTTCTTT.

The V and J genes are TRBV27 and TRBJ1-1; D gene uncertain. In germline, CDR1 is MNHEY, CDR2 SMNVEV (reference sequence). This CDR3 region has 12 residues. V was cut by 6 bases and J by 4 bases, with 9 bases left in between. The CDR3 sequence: CASRGGSTEAFF. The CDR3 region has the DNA TGTGCCAGCAGGGGCGGGAGCACTGAAGCTTTCTTT.